Following are 12 T cell receptor beta chains from one sample sequenced in a study of T-cell memory formation after mild COVID-19 (dated by TCRdb to the early 2020s). To prepare the library, 5' RACE was applied. Sequenced on an Illumina NovaSeq 6000. Through fastp at Q25 and MiXCR, TCRdb rebuilt clones from the public reads, retaining in-frame beta chains. Rows are unified per CDR3 protein, each entry keeping the most common DNA and genes. In this sample the table shows roughly 380,000 distinct CDR3 sequences, 25% to 30% of which occur a single time. The ten largest clonotypes hold roughly 13% of the sample. The sequencing input was PBMCs or a T cell subset sorted from them (not recorded which). The receptors shown here come from an adult woman who had mild COVID-19 (a few samples of this study predate the infection). The sample titles of this study are shuffled in the database, so cell type and time point are left out; the donor was told from shared clones.

The sample holds a few counts of this clonotype. In nucleotides, the CDR3 is TGTGCCAGCAGTCGACTAAAGGAGACAGGAGGTGGGCCCCAGCATTTT. This encodes CASSRLKETGGGPQHF. The rearrangement links TRBV6-5 to TRBJ1-5; tentative D call: TRBD1 (6 bases). The germline V and J ends were trimmed by 5 bases and 9 bases, with 23 bases remaining between them. Germline loops: CDR1 MNHEY, CDR2 SVGAGI. The CDR3 has 16 amino acids.

The CDR3 spells CASSLAPQTPFRETQYF. Written as DNA, the CDR3 is TGTGCCAGCAGCTTGGCTCCCCAGACCCCCTTCCGAGAGACCCAGTACTTC. The J gene is TRBJ2-5, the V gene TRBV5-6; D unclear. The CDR3 has 17 amino acids. V was clipped by 0 bases and J by 4 bases, with 19 bases between them. Germline V gives CDR1 SGHDT, CDR2 YYEEEE.

The chain recombines TRBV5-1 with TRBJ1-2; D might be TRBD1 (5 bases). In germline, CDR1 is SGHRS, CDR2 YFSETQ. This CDR3 region has 14 residues. With 0 bases removed from V and 3 bases from J, the gap between germline ends came to 9 bases. The CDR3 DNA reads TGCGCCAGCAGCTTGGCGGGGGGTGACTATGGCTACACCTTC. Protein sequence: CASSLAGGDYGYTF.

The chain joins TRBV13 to TRBJ2-2; D unclear. V was trimmed by 2 bases and J by 8 bases, leaving 12 bases between them. Germline values: CDR1 PRHDT, CDR2 FYEKMQ (reference sequence). The CDR3 is 14 residues long. CDR3 bases: TGTGCCAGCAGCTTATCCAGGAATCTTGGGGAGCTGTTTTTT. It yields the protein CASSLSRNLGELFF.

V and J are TRBV15 and TRBJ1-1, with D possibly matching TRBD1 (5 bases). Per the germline V gene, CDR1 is LNHNV and CDR2 is YYDKDF (reference sequence). The CDR3 covers 16 residues. V was shortened by 0 bases and J by 5 bases, with 16 bases between the two germline ends. The CDR3 DNA sequence: TGTGCCACCAGCAGAGAAGGGGCCGGGGGAGGTACTGAAGCTTTCTTT. This sequence encodes CATSREGAGGGTEAFF.

This clonotype has just a few counts. The gene calls are TRBV5-1 and TRBJ1-2; D is possibly TRBD1 (5 bases). This CDR3 has 13 amino acids. Germline CDR1 SGHRS, CDR2 YFSETQ. With 0 bases removed from V and 6 bases from J, the gap between germline ends came to 9 bases. CDR3 loop: CASSLEAGNGYTF. CDR3 nucleotide sequence: TGCGCCAGCAGCTTGGAGGCAGGGAATGGCTACACCTTC.

This clonotype has more than one count but fewer than ten. The chain employs TRBV5-6 and TRBJ1-2; D remains unclear. CDR1 is SGHDT and CDR2 is YYEEEE in the germline V gene. V gave up 0 bases and J gave up 7 bases, with 10 bases separating them. The CDR3 spans 13 residues. CDR3 sequence: CASSLGGFGGYTF. The CDR3 bases are TGTGCCAGCAGCTTGGGAGGATTCGGTGGCTACACCTTC.

Comment on this clonotype: At one end, the junction sequence differs from germline, possibly due to a read error. CDR3: CASSFLPLNAEAFF. For the CDR3, the DNA is TGTGCCAGCAGCTTCCTTCCCCTGAACGCTGAAGCTTTCTTT. The rearrangement links TRBV7-9 to TRBJ1-1; D not certain. The CDR3 consists of 14 residues. Germline V CDR1 and CDR2: SEHNR, FQNEAQ (reference sequence).

The CDR3 reads CASSRPGEPYGYTF. The CDR3 DNA follows: TGTGCCAGCTCGAGGCCCGGGGAACCCTATGGCTACACCTTC. This chain joins TRBV18 and TRBJ1-2; D is ambiguous. The length of the CDR3 is 14 residues. Germline V CDR1 and CDR2: KGHSH, LQKENI. With 6 bases removed from V and 4 bases from J, the gap between germline ends came to 15 bases.

This clonotype came up a few times. The V and J genes are TRBV5-1 and TRBJ2-3; D is undetermined. V lost 7 bases to trimming and J lost 2 bases, with 14 bases between them. The CDR3 covers 14 residues. In germline, CDR1 is SGHRS, CDR2 YFSETQ. The chain's CDR3 is CASEDGSLTDTQYF. CDR3 bases: TGCGCCAGCGAGGATGGCAGCCTCACAGATACGCAGTATTTT.

The chain links TRBV6-5 to TRBJ2-1, with 13 bases identical to TRBD2. Per germline, CDR1 MNHEY and CDR2 SVGAGI. The CDR3 totals 16 residues. Unmatched junction bases numbered 6, after V lost 0 bases and J lost 10 bases. As DNA, the CDR3 is TGTGCCAGCAGTTACTCAGGACTAGCGGGAGATTTCGAGCAGTTCTTC. Translation gives CASSYSGLAGDFEQFF.

The V call is TRBV6-5, the J call TRBJ2-3, with D hard to call. The CDR3 loop spans 13 amino acids. CDR1 is MNHEY and CDR2 is SVGAGI in the germline V gene. The germline V and J ends were trimmed by 1 base and 2 bases, with 4 bases remaining between them. The CDR3 nucleotides are TGTGCCAGCAGTTACTTCGCCACAGATACGCAGTATTTT. Its protein is CASSYFATDTQYF.